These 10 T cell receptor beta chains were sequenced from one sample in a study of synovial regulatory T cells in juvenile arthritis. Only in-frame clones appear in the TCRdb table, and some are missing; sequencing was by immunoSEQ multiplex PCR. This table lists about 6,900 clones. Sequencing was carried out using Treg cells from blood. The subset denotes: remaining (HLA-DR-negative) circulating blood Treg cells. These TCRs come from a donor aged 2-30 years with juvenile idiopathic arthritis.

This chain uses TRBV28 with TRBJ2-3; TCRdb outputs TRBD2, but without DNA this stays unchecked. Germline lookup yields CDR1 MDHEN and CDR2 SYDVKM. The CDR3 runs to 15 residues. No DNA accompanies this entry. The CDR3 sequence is CASSFSRPHTDTQYF.

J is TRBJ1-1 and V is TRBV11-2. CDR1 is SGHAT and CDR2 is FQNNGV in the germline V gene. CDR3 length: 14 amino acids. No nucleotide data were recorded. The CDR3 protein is CASTRERRGTEAFF.

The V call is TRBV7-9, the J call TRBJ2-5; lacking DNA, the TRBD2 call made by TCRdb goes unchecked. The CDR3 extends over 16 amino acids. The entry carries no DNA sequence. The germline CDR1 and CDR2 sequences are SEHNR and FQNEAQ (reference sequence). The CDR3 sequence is CASSSPTSGRQETQYF. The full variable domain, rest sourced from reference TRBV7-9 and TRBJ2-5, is DTGVSQNPRHKITKRGQNVTFRCDPISEHNRLYWYRQTLGQGPEFLTYFQNEAQLEKSRLLSDRFSAERPKGSFSTLEIQRTEQGDSAMYLCASSSPTSGRQETQYFGPGTRLLVL.

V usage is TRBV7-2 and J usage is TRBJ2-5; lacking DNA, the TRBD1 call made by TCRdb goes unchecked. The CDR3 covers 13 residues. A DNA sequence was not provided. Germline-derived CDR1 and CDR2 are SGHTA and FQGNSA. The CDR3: CASTTQGGETQYF.

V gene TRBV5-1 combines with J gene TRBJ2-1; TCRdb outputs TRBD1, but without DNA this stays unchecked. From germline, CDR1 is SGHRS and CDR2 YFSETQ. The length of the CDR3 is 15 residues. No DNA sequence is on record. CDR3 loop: CASSLRRGQNNEQFF. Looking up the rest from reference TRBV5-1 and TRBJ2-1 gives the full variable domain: KAGVTQTPRYLIKTRGQQVTLSCSPISGHRSVSWYQQTPGQGLQFLFEYFSETQRNKGNFPGRFSGRQFSNSRSEMNVSTLELGDSALYLCASSLRRGQNNEQFFGPGTRLTVL.

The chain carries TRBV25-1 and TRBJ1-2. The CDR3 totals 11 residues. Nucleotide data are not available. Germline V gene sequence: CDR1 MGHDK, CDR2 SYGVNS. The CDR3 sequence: CASSESNGYTF.

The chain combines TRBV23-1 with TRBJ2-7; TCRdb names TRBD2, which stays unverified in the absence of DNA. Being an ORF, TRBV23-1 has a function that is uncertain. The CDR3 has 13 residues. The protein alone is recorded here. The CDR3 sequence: CASSQSLAYEQYF.

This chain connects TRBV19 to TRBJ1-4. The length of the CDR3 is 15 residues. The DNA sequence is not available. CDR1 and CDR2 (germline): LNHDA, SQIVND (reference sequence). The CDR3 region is CASRARGRTNEKLFF.

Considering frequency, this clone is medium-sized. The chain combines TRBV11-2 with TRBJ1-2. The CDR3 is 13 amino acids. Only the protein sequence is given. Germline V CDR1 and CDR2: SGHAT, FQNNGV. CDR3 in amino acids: CASSRAGRNGYTF.

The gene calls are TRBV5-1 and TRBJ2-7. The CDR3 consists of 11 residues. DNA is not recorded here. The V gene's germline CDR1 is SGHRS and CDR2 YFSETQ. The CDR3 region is CASRGIDEQYF.